The rows below give T cell receptor beta chains drawn from one sample of a study of technical replicates of blood from a handful of donors. Libraries were prepared by immunoSEQ multiplex PCR; TCRdb keeps only in-frame clonotypes and omits some of them. The profile shows some 80,000 clones, roughly 96% of them singletons. The specimen was T cells isolated from PBMCs. The receptors come from a human donor in good health. Both conserved end residues are part of each CDR3. Each record gives: V gene, J gene, CDR3 protein.

>TRBV6-5|TRBJ2-1
CASSYSSGRREEQFF
>TRBV28|TRBJ1-3
CASSLRGSGGSGNTIYF
>TRBV27|TRBJ2-1
CASRKGVLQGNEQFF
>TRBV9|TRBJ2-7
CASSVQQGRNEQYF
>TRBV13|TRBJ2-7
CASSLGDRGEQYF
>TRBV5-1|TRBJ2-1
CASSLNRGNEQFF
>TRBV27|TRBJ1-5
CASRKDGDRGNQPQHF
>TRBV5-1|TRBJ2-1
CASSPSGRSEQFF
>TRBV7-8|TRBJ2-7
CASSPTGGYEQYF
>TRBV6-5|TRBJ2-7
CASSYSVGERGYEQYF
>TRBV13|TRBJ2-5
CASSFRETQYF
>TRBV6-5|TRBJ2-2
CAIGETGGGTGELFF
>TRBV7-2|TRBJ2-2
CASSWDSVTGELFF
>TRBV18|TRBJ2-5
CASSPGDRETQYF
>TRBV18|TRBJ2-7
CASHRNSYEQYF
>TRBV7-7|TRBJ1-1
CASSLEQGTEAFF